A selection of T cell receptor beta chains follows, all from one sample in a study of glioma-infiltrating T cells after dendritic cell vaccination. The assay was immunoSEQ multiplex PCR, and TCRdb's table has in-frame clones only and misses some. The sample has 91,000 or so clones, approximately 80% seen once. The specimen comprised blood, sampled after dendritic cell vaccination. The receptor set was obtained from a human donor with glioblastoma. The CDR3 runs from the conserved cysteine through the conserved F or W. Fields, in order: CDR3 length, clone size, J gene, D gene, V gene, CDR3 DNA, CDR3 protein. A D gene is named only where the DNA matches it firmly. Size values are once, few and many counts, or a class for expanded clones, and some rows have none.

>15|.|TRBJ1-5|TRBD1|TRBV5-5
TGTGCCAGCAGCTGGAGGACAGGGAGCAATCAGCCCCAGCATTTT
CASSWRTGSNQPQHF
>16|.|TRBJ1-2|.|TRBV21-1
TGTGCCAGCAGCAAAGGCCCCTACCCGCGGCACTATGGCTACACCTTC
CASSKGPYPRHYGYTF
>14|.|TRBJ2-1|TRBD1|TRBV5-1
TGCGCCAGCAGCTTGCGAGGGGGCTTCAATGAGCAGTTCTTC
CASSLRGGFNEQFF
>12|few|TRBJ1-1|.|TRBV6-5
TGTGCCAGCACAGGGATGAACACTGAAGCTTTCTTT
CASTGMNTEAFF
>16|.|TRBJ2-7|.|TRBV21-1
TGTGCCAGCAGCAAATCTCAGCGGGAGGCAGACTACGAGCAGTACTTC
CASSKSQREADYEQYF
>13|.|TRBJ2-2|.|TRBV18
TGTGCCAGCTCACCAAGGGGTTCCGGGGAGCTGTTTTTT
CASSPRGSGELFF
>12|.|TRBJ2-5|.|TRBV18
TGTGCCAGCTCATCCTACCAAGAGACCCAGTACTTC
CASSSYQETQYF
>16|.|TRBJ2-3|TRBD2|TRBV30
TGTGCCTGGAGCGAGGGACTAGCGGGGAGCACAGATACGCAGTATTTT
CAWSEGLAGSTDTQYF
>14|.|TRBJ1-1|.|TRBV2
TGTGCCAGCAGTGAAGTTCAGGAGGGGACTGAAGCTTTCTTT
CASSEVQEGTEAFF
>11|few|TRBJ2-1|.|TRBV20-1
TGCAGTGCTAGCCGGAGACATGAGCAGTTCTTC
CSASRRHEQFF
>13|.|TRBJ1-1|.|TRBV5-6
TGTGCCAGCAGCTTGGTGTACTTCACTGAAGCTTTCTTT
CASSLVYFTEAFF
>12|.|TRBJ1-1|.|TRBV18
TGTGCCAGCTCACTTAGTAGGACAGAAGCTTTCTTT
CASSLSRTEAFF
>14|once|TRBJ2-5|.|TRBV9
TGTGCCAGCAGCCTTCAGGGCTTGGGGGAGACCCAGTACTTC
CASSLQGLGETQYF